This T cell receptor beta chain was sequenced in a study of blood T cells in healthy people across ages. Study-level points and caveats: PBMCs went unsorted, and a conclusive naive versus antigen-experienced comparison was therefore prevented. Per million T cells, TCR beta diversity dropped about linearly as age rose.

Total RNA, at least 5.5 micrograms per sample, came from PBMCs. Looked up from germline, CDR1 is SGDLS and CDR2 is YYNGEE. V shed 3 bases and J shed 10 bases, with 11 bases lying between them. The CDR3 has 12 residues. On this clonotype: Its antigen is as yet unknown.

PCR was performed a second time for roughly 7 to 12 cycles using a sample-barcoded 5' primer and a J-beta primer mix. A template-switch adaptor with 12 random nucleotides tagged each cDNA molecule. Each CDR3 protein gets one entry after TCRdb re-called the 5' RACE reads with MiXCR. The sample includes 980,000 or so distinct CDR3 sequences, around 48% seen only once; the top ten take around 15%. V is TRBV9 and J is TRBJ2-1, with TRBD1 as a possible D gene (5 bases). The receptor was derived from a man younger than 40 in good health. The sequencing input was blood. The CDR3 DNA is TGTGCCAGCAGCGCAAACAAGGGGGAGCAGTTCTTC. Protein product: CASSANKGEQFF.